One sample yielded the 32 T cell receptor beta chains listed below, sequenced in a study of cytomegalovirus exposure and HLA in healthy donors. The study ran its PCR with 60 Vbeta and 13 Jbeta primers. Method: immunoSEQ multiplex PCR; TCRdb's copy keeps in-frame clones and lacks some. The repertoire holds roughly 170,000 clones, with under 90% as singletons. The specimen was PBMCs. These receptors came from a male donor in good health and CMV-seronegative.

J is TRBJ2-2 and V is TRBV9; 8 positions agree with TRBD2. CDR1 is SGDLS and CDR2 is YYNGEE in the germline V gene. V shed 3 bases and J 6 bases; nucleotides not matched to a gene: 10. This CDR3 is built from 16 residues. The CDR3 spells CASSETGTSGAGELFF. In DNA form, the CDR3 reads TGTGCCAGCAGCGAGACCGGGACTAGTGGGGCCGGGGAGCTGTTTTTT. Together with reference TRBV9 and TRBJ2-2, the CDR3 gives the full variable domain: DSGVTQTPKHLITATGQRVTLRCSPRSGDLSVYWYQQSLDQGLQFLIQYYNGEERAKGNILERFSAQQFPDLHSELNLSSLELGDSALYFCASSETGTSGAGELFFGEGSRLTVL.

This clone has just a few counts. V gene TRBV7-2 combines with J gene TRBJ2-2; 10 bases match TRBD1. This CDR3 is 16 amino acids long. The trim removed 5 bases at V and 6 bases at J, leaving 9 bases unmatched. Germline V gene data show CDR1 as SGHTA and CDR2 as FQGNSA. CDR3 residues: CASSVAGTGVAGELFF. CDR3 nucleotides: TGTGCCAGCAGCGTCGCCGGGACAGGGGTAGCCGGGGAGCTGTTTTTT.

The CDR3 coding sequence is TGTGCCAGCAGCTCGGGACTAGCGGGGATCACCTACGAGCAGTACTTC. Encoded protein: CASSSGLAGITYEQYF. The J gene is TRBJ2-7, the V gene TRBV7-2; 13 bases map to TRBD2. With V trimmed by 4 bases and J by 2 bases, 5 bases remained unmatched. Germline V gives CDR1 SGHTA, CDR2 FQGNSA. This CDR3 region has 16 residues.

The chain joins TRBV9 to TRBJ1-2; D perhaps matches TRBD1 (6 bases). The CDR3 spans 16 residues. Germline values: CDR1 SGDLS, CDR2 YYNGEE. Deletions cut 2 bases from V and 4 bases from J, with 18 bases between. The CDR3 loop reads CASSVPGTTEIYGYTF. The CDR3 bases are TGTGCCAGCAGCGTCCCCGGGACAACGGAAATCTATGGCTACACCTTC.

The rearrangement links TRBV5-1 to TRBJ2-2; maybe TRBD2 (5 bases). Per the germline V gene, CDR1 is SGHRS and CDR2 is YFSETQ. Trimming took off 3 bases at V and 4 bases at J, with 16 bases between the two ends. The CDR3 is 16 residues long. For the CDR3, the DNA is TGCGCCAGCAGCTGGGAGACGGAAAAGGGCACCGGGGAGCTGTTTTTT. Translating gives CASSWETEKGTGELFF. Full variable domain (rest looked up from reference TRBV5-1 and TRBJ2-2): KAGVTQTPRYLIKTRGQQVTLSCSPISGHRSVSWYQQTPGQGLQFLFEYFSETQRNKGNFPGRFSGRQFSNSRSEMNVSTLELGDSALYLCASSWETEKGTGELFFGEGSRLTVL.

CDR3 DNA: TGCGCCAGCAGCCCCATACGGGGGGGCCCGGATGAGCAGTTCTTC. This encodes CASSPIRGGPDEQFF. The gene calls are TRBV5-1 and TRBJ2-1, with 8 bases lining up with TRBD2. This CDR3 region has 15 residues. With V trimmed by 4 bases and J by 8 bases, 11 bases remained unmatched. Germline-derived CDR1 and CDR2 are SGHRS and YFSETQ.

The chain recombines TRBV25-1 with TRBJ2-7; no clear D. With 5 bases removed from V and 3 bases from J, the gap between germline ends came to 5 bases. The germline CDR1 and CDR2 sequences are MGHDK and SYGVNS. The CDR3 extends over 11 amino acids. The chain's CDR3 is CASSSVYEQYF. DNA for the CDR3: TGTGCCAGCAGTTCCGTCTACGAGCAGTACTTC.

The chain carries TRBV7-8 and TRBJ1-4, with D perhaps TRBD1 (5 bases). The CDR3 is 19 amino acids. Germline loops: CDR1 SGHVS, CDR2 FQNEAQ. V dropped 1 base and J dropped 0 bases, with 18 bases sitting between them. The CDR3 DNA reads as TGTGCCAGCAGCTTAGAAGTCAGGGTTTTGGTAGCAACTAATGAAAAACTGTTTTTT. Protein product: CASSLEVRVLVATNEKLFF.

V usage is TRBV4-2 and J usage is TRBJ2-7; 7 nucleotides agree with TRBD2. Germline loops: CDR1 LGHNA, CDR2 YNFKEQ. The V gene end was trimmed by 3 bases and the J gene end by 5 bases; junction bases not matched to a gene: 7. The CDR3 extends over 14 amino acids. CDR3 nucleotides: TGTGCCAGCAGCCAGGGGGGGGATAGGGACGAGCAGTACTTC. The encoded protein is CASSQGGDRDEQYF.

V usage is TRBV4-2 and J usage is TRBJ2-1; TRBD2 agrees at 8 bases. This CDR3 comprises 16 residues. The junction had 5 bases not matched to a gene; V was cut back by 0 bases and J by 4 bases. Per the germline V gene, CDR1 is LGHNA and CDR2 is YNFKEQ. CDR3 coding DNA: TGTGCCAGCAGCCAAGATAGGGCGGGGGGTTACAATGAGCAGTTCTTC. It is translated as CASSQDRAGGYNEQFF.

Only a few counts were recorded for this clone. V is TRBV7-2 and J is TRBJ1-2; D is perhaps TRBD1 (6 bases). Germline loops: CDR1 SGHTA, CDR2 FQGNSA. The CDR3 totals 13 residues. V lost 4 bases, J lost 3 bases, and 9 bases lay in between. The CDR3 nucleotides read TGTGCCAGCAGCTCGGCAGGGGACTATGGCTACACCTTC. Residues: CASSSAGDYGYTF.

This clone was seen more than once but under ten times. CDR3: CASSSGRGNEQFF. The CDR3 bases are TGTGCCAGCAGTTCGGGCAGGGGGAATGAGCAGTTCTTC. The chain joins TRBV6-5 to TRBJ2-1; the match to TRBD1 covers 7 bases. The CDR3 spans 13 residues. V lost 4 bases to trimming and J lost 7 bases; unmatched junction nucleotides: 4. Germline V gene lookup returns CDR1 MNHEY and CDR2 SVGAGI.

The gene calls are TRBV6-1 and TRBJ2-7, with unresolved D. V lost 0 bases and J 4 bases, leaving 4 bases between the germline ends. CDR1 and CDR2 from the germline V gene are MNHNS and SASEGT. The CDR3 is made up of 12 amino acids. In DNA, the CDR3 is TGTGCCAGCAGTGAAGCCAGATACGAGCAGTACTTC. Translated: CASSEARYEQYF.

Only a few counts were recorded for this clone. The chain is built from TRBV18 and TRBJ1-2; D is unresolved. The CDR3 loop spans 15 amino acids. The ends were cut back, 2 bases at V and 2 bases at J, with 12 bases in the middle. The germline V gene encodes CDR1 KGHSH and CDR2 LQKENI. CDR3 sequence reads: CASSPVGSSNYGYTF. CDR3 nucleotides: TGTGCCAGCTCACCAGTTGGGAGCTCAAACTATGGCTACACCTTC.

The rearrangement uses TRBV14 and TRBJ2-7; 8 bases line up with TRBD1. V was clipped by 3 bases and J by 2 bases; unmatched bases: 12. Germline loops: CDR1 SGHDN, CDR2 FVKESK. The CDR3 has 17 residues. CDR3 coding DNA: TGTGCCAGCAGCCATCCCCGGCGGACAGGGACGCCCTACGAGCAGTACTTC. This encodes CASSHPRRTGTPYEQYF.

The rearrangement uses TRBV11-3 and TRBJ2-1; TRBD2 matches 9 bases. The CDR3 runs to 14 residues. Germline CDR1 reads SGHNT; CDR2 reads YENEEA. V shed 4 bases, J shed 10 bases, and the junction held 8 bases outside the gene matches. Here the CDR3 reads CASSSHPTSGEQFF. For the CDR3, the DNA is TGTGCCAGCAGCTCGCACCCAACTAGCGGGGAGCAGTTCTTC.

Note on this clone: Compared with germline, one end of the junction differs, possibly owing to a read error. This chain connects TRBV7-9 to TRBJ2-7; weak D call: TRBD2 (5 bases). The CDR3 consists of 14 residues. Germline V gene data show CDR1 as SEHNR and CDR2 as FQNEAQ (reference sequence). CDR3 protein: CSSSPIGGPYEQYF. The CDR3 DNA reads as TGTTCCAGCAGCCCCATTGGCGGGCCATACGAGCAGTACTTC.

This clone appeared a single time. The chain employs TRBV5-5 and TRBJ1-2, with 8 positions matching TRBD1. The CDR3 has 15 residues. The V gene end was trimmed by 3 bases and the J gene end by 1 base; junction bases not matched to a gene: 5. Germline lookup yields CDR1 SGHKS and CDR2 YYEKEE (reference sequence). CDR3 DNA sequence: TGTGCCAGCAGCTCAGGGGGCTCAGTTAACTATGGCTACACCTTC. Protein sequence: CASSSGGSVNYGYTF. The full variable domain, its missing parts supplied by reference TRBV5-5 and TRBJ1-2, is DAGVTQSPTHLIKTRGQQVTLRCSPISGHKSVSWYQQVLGQGPQFIFQYYEKEERGRGNFPDRFSARQFPNYSSELNVNALLLGDSALYLCASSSGGSVNYGYTFGSGTRLTVV.

This chain connects TRBV28 to TRBJ1-1; D is perhaps TRBD1 (6 bases). With 3 bases removed from V and 6 bases from J, the gap between germline ends came to 14 bases. Looked up from germline, CDR1 is MDHEN and CDR2 is SYDVKM. The CDR3 extends over 14 amino acids. The CDR3 reads CASSFIIGGAEAFF. CDR3 DNA sequence: TGTGCCAGCAGTTTCATTATAGGGGGGGCTGAAGCTTTCTTT.

This chain links TRBV28 with TRBJ2-3, with a weak D call TRBD1 (5 bases). The CDR3 consists of 18 residues. Germline assignment: CDR1 MDHEN and CDR2 SYDVKM. Trimming cost V 6 bases and J 2 bases, with 24 bases left between them. The CDR3 is CASRPDRAQHLITDTQYF. The CDR3 DNA reads as TGTGCCAGCAGGCCTGACAGAGCACAACACCTAATCACAGATACGCAGTATTTT.

This chain links TRBV7-8 with TRBJ2-6; 8 nucleotides match TRBD2. The CDR3 spans 18 residues. Looked up from germline, CDR1 is SGHVS and CDR2 is FQNEAQ. V shed 2 bases and J 0 bases; nucleotides not matched to a gene: 6. The CDR3 coding sequence is TGTGCCAGCAGCTTACGGGAGGGAAAAAGCTCTGGGGCCAACGTCCTGACTTTC. It codes for CASSLREGKSSGANVLTF.

The J gene is TRBJ1-6, the V gene TRBV29-1; D gene ambiguous. The CDR3 has 13 residues. V gave up 7 bases and J gave up 1 base, with 8 bases separating them. Per germline, CDR1 SQVTM and CDR2 ANQGSEA. CDR3 DNA sequence: TGCAGCGCTAGTCGATCCTATAATTCACCCCTCCACTTT. It specifies CSASRSYNSPLHF.

For this clone: Distinct nucleotide sequences in the sample also encode this CDR3. This chain uses TRBV9 with TRBJ2-3; D might be TRBD2 (5 bases). This CDR3 has 16 amino acids. Germline V lookup: CDR1 SGDLS, CDR2 YYNGEE. V lost 1 base and J 1 base, leaving 13 bases between the germline ends. The CDR3 DNA reads TGTGCCAGCAGCGTAAGGGCGGGCGATGGCACAGATACGCAGTATTTT. Protein sequence: CASSVRAGDGTDTQYF. The variable domain in full, with the rest retrieved from reference TRBV9 and TRBJ2-3, is DSGVTQTPKHLITATGQRVTLRCSPRSGDLSVYWYQQSLDQGLQFLIQYYNGEERAKGNILERFSAQQFPDLHSELNLSSLELGDSALYFCASSVRAGDGTDTQYFGPGTRLTVL.

V and J are TRBV27 and TRBJ2-5, with 10 positions matching TRBD2. The V segment lost 6 bases and the J segment 2 bases; nucleotides outside the gene matches: 6. The CDR3 is 15 amino acids. Germline CDR1 and CDR2: MNHEY and SMNVEV (reference sequence). CDR3 nucleotides: TGTGCCAGCAGCCGTGCTAGCGGGGGACAAGAGACCCAGTACTTC. It is translated as CASSRASGGQETQYF.

This chain connects TRBV5-6 to TRBJ2-7, with TRBD1 matching over 11 bases. CDR3 length: 16 residues. V gave up 0 bases and J gave up 7 bases; unmatched junction bases: 9. The germline V gene encodes CDR1 SGHDT and CDR2 YYEEEE. For the CDR3, the DNA is TGTGCCAGCAGCTTGGGCGGACAGGGGGCGCTTTGGGAGCAGTACTTC. Its translation is CASSLGGQGALWEQYF.

This chain joins TRBV7-2 and TRBJ2-7; 9 positions match TRBD2. The CDR3 has 16 amino acids. Germline V lookup: CDR1 SGHTA, CDR2 FQGNSA. Losses at the gene ends were 5 bases for V and 7 bases for J; bases not matched to a gene: 15. CDR3 coding DNA: TGTGCCAGCAGCCCCTCGGGCGGGAGGGCCCTCGGGGAGCAGTACTTC. It specifies CASSPSGGRALGEQYF.

The chain recombines TRBV5-4 with TRBJ2-3, with 11 bases that match TRBD2. Looked up from germline, CDR1 is SGHNT and CDR2 is YYREEE (reference sequence). This CDR3 region has 18 residues. J lost 1 base, V lost 3 bases, and 10 bases had no gene match. DNA of the CDR3: TGTGCCAGCAGCTGGGCCATACTAGCGGGAGCTCGCACAGATACGCAGTATTTT. This translates into CASSWAILAGARTDTQYF.

The chain has TRBV18 and TRBJ2-7, with 15 bases identical to TRBD2. The V gene's germline CDR1 is KGHSH and CDR2 LQKENI. The CDR3 has 17 amino acids. Trimming cost V 3 bases and J 5 bases; bases outside gene matches: 8. The CDR3 region is CASSPGLAGGELNEQYF. The CDR3 DNA reads TGTGCCAGCTCACCTGGACTAGCGGGAGGGGAGTTGAACGAGCAGTACTTC.

The CDR3 DNA reads TGTGCCAGCAGCCAGCCAGGGGCGCCCATTCAGTACTTC. This codes for CASSQPGAPIQYF. The J gene is TRBJ2-4, the V gene TRBV7-3; D is perhaps TRBD1 (6 bases). Trimming stripped 5 bases from V and 9 bases from J, with 14 bases between. The CDR3 runs 13 residues. The germline gives CDR1 SGHTA, CDR2 FQGTGA.

The V and J genes are TRBV19 and TRBJ2-3; TRBD1 agrees at 9 bases. Germline V gene lookup returns CDR1 LNHDA and CDR2 SQIVND (reference sequence). V lost 4 bases and J lost 4; bases outside the gene matches: 12. The CDR3 has 17 residues. The CDR3 spells CASSTPPGQGPADTQYF. For the CDR3, the DNA is TGTGCCAGTAGTACCCCCCCGGGACAGGGACCCGCAGATACGCAGTATTTT.

The gene calls are TRBV10-1 and TRBJ1-6; 7 nucleotides align to TRBD1. With V trimmed by 7 bases and J by 7 bases, 10 bases remained unmatched. CDR3 length: 15 residues. Germline V lookup: CDR1 WNHNN, CDR2 SYGVQD (reference sequence). CDR3 sequence: CASNNLDRENSPLHF. The DNA of the CDR3 is TGCGCCAGCAATAATCTCGACAGGGAAAATTCACCCCTCCACTTT.

This CDR3 is CASSLGQGYTGELFF. The CDR3 coding sequence is TGTGCCAGCAGCTTGGGACAGGGTTATACCGGGGAGCTGTTTTTT. The chain carries TRBV7-9 and TRBJ2-2, with 9 bases lining up with TRBD1. The CDR3 length is 15 residues. Trimming took 3 bases from V and 5 from J; bases not matched to a gene: 4. Germline V gives CDR1 SEHNR, CDR2 FQNEAQ (reference sequence).